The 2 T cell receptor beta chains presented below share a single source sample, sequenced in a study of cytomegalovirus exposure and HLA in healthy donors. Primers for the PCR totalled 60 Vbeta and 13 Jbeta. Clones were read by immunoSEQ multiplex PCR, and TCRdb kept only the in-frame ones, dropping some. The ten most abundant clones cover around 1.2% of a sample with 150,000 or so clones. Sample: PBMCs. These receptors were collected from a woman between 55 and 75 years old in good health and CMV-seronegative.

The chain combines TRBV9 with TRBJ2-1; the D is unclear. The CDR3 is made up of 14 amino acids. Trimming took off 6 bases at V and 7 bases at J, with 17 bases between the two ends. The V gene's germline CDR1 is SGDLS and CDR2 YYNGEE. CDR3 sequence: CASNPYPIANEQFF. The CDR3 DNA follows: TGTGCCAGCAACCCTTACCCTATAGCAAATGAGCAGTTCTTC.

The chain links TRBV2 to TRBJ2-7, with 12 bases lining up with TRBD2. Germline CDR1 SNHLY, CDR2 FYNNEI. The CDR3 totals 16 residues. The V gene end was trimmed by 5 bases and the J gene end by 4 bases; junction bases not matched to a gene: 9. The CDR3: CASSRRLAGDHYEQYF. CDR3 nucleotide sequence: TGTGCCAGCAGTAGAAGACTAGCGGGGGACCATTACGAGCAGTACTTC.